These 7 T cell receptor beta chains were all obtained from the same sample, sequenced in a study of neoadjuvant anti-PD-1 for oral cavity cancer (dated by TCRdb to the early 2020s). Interpreted using the paper, the time point label stands for: before neoadjuvant nivolumab. Preparation of the library involved the immunoSEQ multiplex PCR assay. The immuneACCESS repertoire file appears here via TCRdb, limited to in-frame rearrangements. These files lack a portion of the clones; in checked studies, under half of the deficit traces to unresolved V genes, and the cause of the others is not known. Across this sample there are fewer than 90,000 clones, with under 85% seen only once. The ten top clones hold approximately 3.4% of the sample. The sequences come from PBMCs, collected before nivolumab (anti-PD-1) treatment. All receptors derive from a person aged 40 to 85 with oral cavity squamous cell carcinoma.

V usage is TRBV27 and J usage is TRBJ1-2; D might be TRBD1 (6 bases). The germline V gene encodes CDR1 MNHEY and CDR2 SMNVEV (reference sequence). Trimming removed 2 bases at V and 5 bases at J, with 12 bases between. The CDR3 totals 14 residues. The CDR3 loop reads CASSLQQGSYGYTF. The CDR3 DNA reads TGTGCCAGCAGTTTACAACAGGGATCATATGGCTACACCTTC.

The chain has TRBV5-1 and TRBJ1-2; D gene uncertain. V lost 4 bases and J 1 base, leaving 11 bases between the germline ends. The CDR3 extends over 14 amino acids. The germline V gene has CDR1 SGHRS and CDR2 YFSETQ. The CDR3 nucleotides are TGCGCCAGCAGCACGGGCCTAGATAACTATGGCTACACCTTC. Residues: CASSTGLDNYGYTF.

This clone was seen once. V is TRBV6-1 and J is TRBJ2-3; TRBD2 agrees at 11 bases. Germline V gives CDR1 MNHNS, CDR2 SASEGT. CDR3 length equals 17 residues. The V and J ends lost 4 bases and 4 bases, in that order; junction bases with no gene match: 10. The CDR3 coding sequence is TGTGCCAGCAGTGTCACCGGGACTAGCGGCACCTCAGATACGCAGTATTTT. Protein: CASSVTGTSGTSDTQYF.

This chain links TRBV5-6 with TRBJ2-6; D perhaps matches TRBD1 (6 bases). Germline V gives CDR1 SGHDT, CDR2 YYEEEE. V was shortened by 3 bases and J by 0 bases, with 7 bases between the two germline ends. The CDR3 contains 15 residues. This chain's CDR3 is CASSYRVSGANVLTF. The CDR3 nucleotides are TGTGCCAGCAGCTACAGGGTCTCTGGGGCCAACGTCCTGACTTTC.

This chain connects TRBV7-8 to TRBJ2-7; D ambiguous. The CDR3 is made up of 12 amino acids. Looked up from germline, CDR1 is SGHVS and CDR2 is FQNEAQ. The ends were cut back, 5 bases at V and 1 base at J, with 6 bases in the middle. The CDR3 sequence is CASSAESYEQYF. For the CDR3, the DNA is TGTGCCAGCAGCGCGGAATCCTACGAGCAGTACTTC.

This clone has just a few counts. Other DNA sequences within the sample encode an identical CDR3. This chain connects TRBV6-5 to TRBJ2-5; possibly TRBD1 for D (6 bases). Germline assignment: CDR1 MNHEY and CDR2 SVGAGI. The CDR3 is 14 residues long. V lost 5 bases, J lost 4 bases, and 14 bases lay in between. The CDR3 sequence: CASSSQGGRETQYF. The CDR3, as DNA: TGTGCCAGCAGTAGCCAAGGGGGTAGAGAGACCCAGTACTTC.

This chain joins TRBV11-2 and TRBJ2-3; no firm D call. This CDR3 comprises 15 residues. CDR1 is SGHAT, CDR2 FQNNGV, per germline. V lost 5 bases and J 4 bases, leaving 16 bases between the germline ends. The CDR3 sequence: CASSPDSVGPDTQYF. The DNA for the CDR3 is TGTGCCAGCAGCCCAGACTCGGTGGGCCCAGATACGCAGTATTTT.